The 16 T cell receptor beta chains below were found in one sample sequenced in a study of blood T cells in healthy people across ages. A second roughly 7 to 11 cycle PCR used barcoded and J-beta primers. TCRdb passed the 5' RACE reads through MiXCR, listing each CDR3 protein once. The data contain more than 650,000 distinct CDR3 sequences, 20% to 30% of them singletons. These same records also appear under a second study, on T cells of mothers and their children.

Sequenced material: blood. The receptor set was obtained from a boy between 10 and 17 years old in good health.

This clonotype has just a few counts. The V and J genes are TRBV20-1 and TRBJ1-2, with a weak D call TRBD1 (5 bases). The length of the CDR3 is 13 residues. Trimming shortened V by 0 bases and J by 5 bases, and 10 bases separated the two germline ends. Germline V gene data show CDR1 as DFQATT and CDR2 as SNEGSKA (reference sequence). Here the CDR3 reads CSAREGGEYGYTF. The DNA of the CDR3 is TGCAGTGCTAGAGAGGGAGGGGAGTATGGCTACACCTTC.

As DNA, the CDR3 is TGCGCCAGCAGCTCACTGGGGACCACTGAAGCTTTCTTT. It encodes CASSSLGTTEAFF. The gene calls are TRBV5-1 and TRBJ1-1; tentatively, D is TRBD1 (5 bases). The V end was cut by 3 bases, the J end by 4 bases, with 10 bases between. This CDR3 has 13 residues. Per germline, CDR1 SGHRS and CDR2 YFSETQ.

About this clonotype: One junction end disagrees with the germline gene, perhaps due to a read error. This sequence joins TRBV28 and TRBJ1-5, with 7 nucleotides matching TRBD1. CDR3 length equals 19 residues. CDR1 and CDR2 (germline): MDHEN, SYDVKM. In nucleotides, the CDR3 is TGTGCCAGCAGTTTACGAACCCTGACAGGGAGAGGGAGCAATCGGCCCCAGCATTTT. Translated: CASSLRTLTGRGSNRPQHF.

In DNA form, the CDR3 reads TGTGCCAGCAGCCCAGGGTGGAGAAAAGAGACCCAGTACTTC. Protein product: CASSPGWRKETQYF. The rearrangement links TRBV7-9 to TRBJ2-5, with D perhaps matching TRBD1 (5 bases). Trimming shortened V by 5 bases and J by 3 bases, and 13 bases separated the two germline ends. The CDR3 consists of 14 residues. The germline gives CDR1 SEHNR, CDR2 FQNEAQ (reference sequence).

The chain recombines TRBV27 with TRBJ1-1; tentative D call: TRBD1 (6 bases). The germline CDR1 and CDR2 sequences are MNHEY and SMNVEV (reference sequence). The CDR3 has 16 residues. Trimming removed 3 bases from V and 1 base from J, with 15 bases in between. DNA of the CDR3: TGTGCCAGCAGTTTCTACACAGGACAGCCGAACACTGAAGCTTTCTTT. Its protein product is CASSFYTGQPNTEAFF.

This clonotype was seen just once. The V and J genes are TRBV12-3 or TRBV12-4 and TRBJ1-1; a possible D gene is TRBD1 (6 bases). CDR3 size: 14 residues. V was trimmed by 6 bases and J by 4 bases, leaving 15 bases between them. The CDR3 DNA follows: TGTGCCAGCAGCTGGGACACCGGAGTCACTGAAGCTTTCTTT. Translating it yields CASSWDTGVTEAFF.

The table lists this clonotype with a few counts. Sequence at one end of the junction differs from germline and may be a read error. The CDR3 region is CASSQEHALAGGYNEQFF. In nucleotides, the CDR3 is TGTGCCAGCAGCCAAGAACACGCCCTAGCGGGGGGTTACAATGAGCAGTTCTTT. V gene TRBV4-2 combines with J gene TRBJ2-1, with 11 bases fitting TRBD2. The germline gives CDR1 LGHNA, CDR2 YNFKEQ. This CDR3 region has 18 residues.

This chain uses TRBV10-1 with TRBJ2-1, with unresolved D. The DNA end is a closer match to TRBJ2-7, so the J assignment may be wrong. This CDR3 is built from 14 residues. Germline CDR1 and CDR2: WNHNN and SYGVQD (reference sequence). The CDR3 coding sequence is TGCGCCAGCAGTGACGGCAGAAATTCCTACGAGCAGTACTTC. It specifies CASSDGRNSYEQYF.

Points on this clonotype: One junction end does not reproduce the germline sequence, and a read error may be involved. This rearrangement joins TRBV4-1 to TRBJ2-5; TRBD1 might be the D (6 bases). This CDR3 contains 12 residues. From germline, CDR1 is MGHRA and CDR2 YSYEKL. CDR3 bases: TGCGCCAGCAGCCAGGCGCTGGGGGCCCGGGTTTTC. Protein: CASSQALGARVF.

The CDR3: CATSRVRTGGNNEQFF. CDR3 in DNA: TGTGCCACCAGCAGAGTCAGGACAGGGGGGAACAATGAGCAGTTCTTC. J is TRBJ2-1 and V is TRBV15; 10 bases line up with TRBD1. The CDR3 is 16 residues long. V shed 1 base and J 5 bases; nucleotides not matched to a gene: 5. The germline V gene encodes CDR1 LNHNV and CDR2 YYDKDF (reference sequence).

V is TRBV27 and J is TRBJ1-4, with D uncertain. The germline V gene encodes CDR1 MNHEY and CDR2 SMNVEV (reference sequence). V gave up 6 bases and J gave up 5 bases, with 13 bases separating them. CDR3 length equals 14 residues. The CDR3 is CASRGIVENEKLFF. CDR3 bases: TGTGCCAGCAGAGGGATCGTGGAAAATGAAAAACTGTTTTTT.

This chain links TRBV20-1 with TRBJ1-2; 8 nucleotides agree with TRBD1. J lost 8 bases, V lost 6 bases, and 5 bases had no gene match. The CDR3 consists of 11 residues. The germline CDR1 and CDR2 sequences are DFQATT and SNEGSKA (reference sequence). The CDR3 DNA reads TGCAGTGCACAGACAGGGGAGGGCTACACCTTC. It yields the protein CSAQTGEGYTF.

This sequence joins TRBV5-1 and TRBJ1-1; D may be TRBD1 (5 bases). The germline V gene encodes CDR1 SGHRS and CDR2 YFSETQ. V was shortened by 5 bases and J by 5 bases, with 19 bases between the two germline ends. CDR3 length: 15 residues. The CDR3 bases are TGCGCCAGCAGGTCGGAGGTTGGGGCTTGGACTGAAGCTTTCTTT. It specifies CASRSEVGAWTEAFF.

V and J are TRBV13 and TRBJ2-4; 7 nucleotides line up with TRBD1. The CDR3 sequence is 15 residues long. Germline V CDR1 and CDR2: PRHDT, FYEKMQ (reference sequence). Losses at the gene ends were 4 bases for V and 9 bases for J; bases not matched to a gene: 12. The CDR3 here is CASSSQQGLGSIQYF. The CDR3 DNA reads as TGTGCCAGCAGCTCCCAACAGGGGTTAGGAAGCATTCAGTACTTC.

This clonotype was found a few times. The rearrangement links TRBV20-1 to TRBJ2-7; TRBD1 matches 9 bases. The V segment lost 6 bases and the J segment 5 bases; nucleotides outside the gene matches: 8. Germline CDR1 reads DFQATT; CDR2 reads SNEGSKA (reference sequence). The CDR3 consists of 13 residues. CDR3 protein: CSARRDRVDEQYF. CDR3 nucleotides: TGCAGTGCGCGCCGGGACAGGGTTGACGAGCAGTACTTC.

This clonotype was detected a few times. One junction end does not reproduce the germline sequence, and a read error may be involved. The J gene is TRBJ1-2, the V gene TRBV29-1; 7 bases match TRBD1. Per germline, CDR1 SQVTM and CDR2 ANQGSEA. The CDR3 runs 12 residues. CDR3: CSADRDRGGCTF. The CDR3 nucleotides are TGCAGCGCCGACAGGGACCGAGGAGGCTGCACCTTC.